Listed below are T cell receptor beta chains from one sample, sequenced in a study of T-cell reconstitution after alpha-beta-depleted transplantation in children. TCRdb fed the PCR reads into MiXCR, producing one record per CDR3 protein. The sample holds approximately 350,000 distinct CDR3 sequences, less than 15% seen once. The input for sequencing was PBMCs, taken from the stem cell graft. These receptors were taken from a human donor who donated a stem cell graft to a child with Fanconi anemia. Both conserved end residues are part of each CDR3.

v_call,j_call,cdr3_aa
TRBV7-9,TRBJ1-1,CASSSEETEAFF
TRBV5-5,TRBJ1-1,CASAGGTVNEAFF
TRBV20-1,TRBJ1-2,CSAGRDIYGYTF
TRBV11-2,TRBJ2-1,CASSSPGGEQFF
TRBV4-3,TRBJ1-1,CASSLTGHQTEAFF
TRBV20-1,TRBJ2-7,CSVHPTSGEAYEQYF
TRBV5-1,TRBJ2-1,CASSLDPTNEQFF
TRBV6-2/TRBV6-3,TRBJ1-5,CASSPNRGLGGNQPQHF
TRBV13,TRBJ2-7,CASSLAGGWNEQYF
TRBV5-5,TRBJ2-1,CASSLAHLAASSYNEQFF
TRBV5-1,TRBJ2-3,CASSFGEGGDTQYF
TRBV7-2,TRBJ2-5,CASSLEWSKRRETQYF
TRBV4-2,TRBJ1-1,CASSQLGQGGTEAFF
TRBV7-9,TRBJ2-1,CASSPPRTLNNEQFF
TRBV6-2/TRBV6-3,TRBJ2-3,CASIPSEGGYTDTQYF
TRBV11-2,TRBJ1-4,CASSYDRATNEKLFF